This T cell receptor beta chain appears in the sequencing data of a study of molecular identifiers for immune sequencing clone quantification. This clonotype was seen many times. TCRdb analysed the PCR reads with MiXCR anew, one entry per CDR3 protein. The table shows just under 65,000 distinct CDR3 sequences, with under 20% occurring only once. V dropped 1 base and J dropped 3 bases, with 13 bases sitting between them. Germline V lookup: CDR1 MGHRA, CDR2 YSYEKL. CDR3 length: 15 residues. This clonotype was obtained from a human donor in good health. Some libraries in this study had Jurkat cell RNA spiked in. The rearrangement links TRBV4-1 to TRBJ2-7; D is uncertain. The sequenced sample was naive CD8+ T cells from blood, with Jurkat cell RNA spiked in. The subset was: FACS-sorted CD8+CD4-CCR7+CD45RA+ naive T cells. The CDR3 here is CASSQADRMGYEQYF. In DNA form, the CDR3 reads TGCGCCAGCAGCCAAGCGGACCGGATGGGCTACGAGCAGTACTTC.